Sequencing of this T cell receptor beta chain was carried out in a study of blood T cell repertoires in COVID-19. Per germline, CDR1 MNHEY and CDR2 SMNVEV (reference sequence). This CDR3 comprises 14 residues. V was shortened by 6 bases and J by 7 bases, with 16 bases between the two germline ends. Authors' data handling: Reference gene primer amplification yielded estimated nucleated cell counts. TCRdb's copy holds only in-frame clones and misses some; the assay was immunoSEQ multiplex PCR. The V and J calls and clone size come from that table; D and trimming were worked out from the DNA. This sample has 300,000 to 450,000 clones; approximately 81% occur once, and the top ten carry more than 3%.

This chain joins TRBV27 and TRBJ2-1; possibly TRBD2 for D (6 bases). This TCR came from a woman aged 18 to 35 with acute or convalescent COVID-19. Sample: peripheral blood. Here the CDR3 DNA reads TGTGCCAGCAGACGCATCGGGGGAGATAATGAGCAGTTCTTC. Residues: CASRRIGGDNEQFF.